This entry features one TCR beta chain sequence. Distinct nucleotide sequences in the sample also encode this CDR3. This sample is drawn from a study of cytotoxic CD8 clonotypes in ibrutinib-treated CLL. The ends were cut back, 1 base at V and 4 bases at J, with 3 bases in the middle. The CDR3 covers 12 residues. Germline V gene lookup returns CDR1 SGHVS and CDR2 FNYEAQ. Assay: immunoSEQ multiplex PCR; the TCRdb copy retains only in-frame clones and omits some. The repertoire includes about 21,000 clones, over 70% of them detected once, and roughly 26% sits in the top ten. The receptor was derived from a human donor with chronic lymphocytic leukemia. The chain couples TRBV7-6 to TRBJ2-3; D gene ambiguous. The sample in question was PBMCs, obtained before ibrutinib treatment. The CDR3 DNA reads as TGTGCCAGCAGCTTAGAGGCAGATACGCAGTATTTT. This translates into CASSLEADTQYF.